This T cell receptor beta chain was recorded in a study of T cell responses to AZD1222 COVID-19 vaccine. Sequencing used immunoSEQ multiplex PCR; TCRdb keeps in-frame clones, though not all of them. The sample includes roughly 100,000 clones, roughly 84% of them seen just once. The sequencing used peripheral blood, collected on day 0 of AZD1222 vaccination. The clonotype originates from an adult in good health.

The CDR3 bases are TGCGCCAGCAGCCAAGATTGGGCCGGGACAGGGGATGGCTACACCTTC. This sequence encodes CASSQDWAGTGDGYTF. The chain links TRBV4-3 to TRBJ1-2; TRBD1 matches 10 bases. The CDR3 runs 16 residues. The V segment lost 0 bases and the J segment 6 bases; nucleotides outside the gene matches: 7. Germline V CDR1 and CDR2: LGHNA, YSLEER.